One T cell receptor (beta chain) is described in this entry. Its antigen is currently unknown. These data are taken from a study of shared clonotypes between healthy human individuals. Findings and caveats of the study: Among donors, sharing of clonotypes was expected to be affected by sequencing depth.

Sequencing used immunoSEQ multiplex PCR; TCRdb keeps in-frame clones, though not all of them. This table has 2,500,000 or so clones, less than 95% appearing once. This CDR3 is built from 13 residues. Germline V gene sequence: CDR1 KGHSH, CDR2 LQKENI. The germline V and J ends were trimmed by 4 bases and 2 bases, with 8 bases remaining between them. The chain couples TRBV18 to TRBJ2-5; tentative D call: TRBD1 (6 bases). This TCR derives from a man aged 18 to 29 in good health. Some clones in this sample may be carry-over from other donors' samples. The sequencing input was naive CD4+ T cells from PBMCs. Subset: CD45RA+ positively selected. The CDR3 spells CASSLQGQETQYF. CDR3 in DNA: TGTGCCAGCTCACTACAGGGTCAAGAGACCCAGTACTTC. Together with reference TRBV18 and TRBJ2-5, the CDR3 gives the full variable domain: NAGVMQNPRHLVRRRGQEARLRCSPMKGHSHVYWYRQLPEEGLKFMVYLQKENIIDESGMPKERFSAEFPKEGPSILRIQQVVRGDSAAYFCASSLQGQETQYFGPGTRLLVL.